This T cell receptor (beta chain) was identified during a study of cytomegalovirus exposure and HLA in healthy donors. At the level of the study: Out of roughly 200 million T cells, an earlier analysis found over 90 million unique TCR beta sequences in total.

The CDR3 loop spans 15 amino acids. Germline CDR1 LGHNA, CDR2 YNFKEQ. The germline V and J ends were trimmed by 0 bases and 0 bases, with 9 bases remaining between them. The PCR ran on 60 Vbeta and 13 Jbeta primers. Assay: immunoSEQ multiplex PCR; the TCRdb copy retains only in-frame clones and omits some. Of 150,000 to 200,000 clones listed, 55% to 65% were seen once; the top ten hold 2.5% to 3%. Regarding this clone: Its antigen is unidentified.

Overall study results and limits: Later on, a genetic analysis was performed. It linked a missense variant in DCLRE1C with V- and J-gene trimming of TCR beta.

Sequencing input: PBMCs. This sequence originates from a man between 40 and 49 years old in good health and CMV-seronegative. The chain uses TRBV4-2 and TRBJ2-7; unclear D gene. CDR3 residues: CASSQDSSTSYEQYF. CDR3 bases: TGTGCCAGCAGCCAAGATAGTTCAACCTCCTACGAGCAGTACTTC.